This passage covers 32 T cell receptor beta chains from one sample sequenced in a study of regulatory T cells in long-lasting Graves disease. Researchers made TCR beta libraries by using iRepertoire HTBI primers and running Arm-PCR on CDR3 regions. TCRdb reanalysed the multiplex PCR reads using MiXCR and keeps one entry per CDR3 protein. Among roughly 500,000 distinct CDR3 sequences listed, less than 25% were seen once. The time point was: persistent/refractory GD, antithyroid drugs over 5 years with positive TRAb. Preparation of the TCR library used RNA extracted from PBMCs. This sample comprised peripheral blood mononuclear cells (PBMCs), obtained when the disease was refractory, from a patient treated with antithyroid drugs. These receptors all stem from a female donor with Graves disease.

CDR3 coding DNA: TGCAGCGTTGAAGCTGGGGGTGCCGGGGAGCTGTTTTTT. Protein product: CSVEAGGAGELFF. This sequence joins TRBV29-1 and TRBJ2-2, with D perhaps matching TRBD1 or TRBD2 (5 bases each). Per the germline V gene, CDR1 is SQVTM and CDR2 is ANQGSEA. The CDR3 has 13 residues. Trimming stripped 1 base from V and 6 bases from J, with 9 bases between.

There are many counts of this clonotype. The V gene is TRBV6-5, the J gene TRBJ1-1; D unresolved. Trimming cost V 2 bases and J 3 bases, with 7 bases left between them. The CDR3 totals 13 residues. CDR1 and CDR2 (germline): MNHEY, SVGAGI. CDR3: CASSYNRDTEAFF. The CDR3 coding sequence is TGTGCCAGCAGTTACAATCGGGACACTGAAGCTTTCTTT.

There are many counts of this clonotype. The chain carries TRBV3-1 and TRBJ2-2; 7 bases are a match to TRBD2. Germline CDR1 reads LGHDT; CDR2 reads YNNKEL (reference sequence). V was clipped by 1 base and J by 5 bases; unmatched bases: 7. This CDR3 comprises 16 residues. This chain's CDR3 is CASSQVFSGRTGELFF. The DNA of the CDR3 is TGTGCCAGCAGCCAAGTTTTTAGCGGGCGGACCGGGGAGCTGTTTTTT.

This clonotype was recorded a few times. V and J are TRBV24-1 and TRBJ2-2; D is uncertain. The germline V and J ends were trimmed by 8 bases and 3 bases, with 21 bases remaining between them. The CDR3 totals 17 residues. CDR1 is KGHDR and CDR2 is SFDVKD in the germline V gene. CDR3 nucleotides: TGTGCCACCAAGAGCAGGAGTAGAAAATTGGACACCGGGGAGCTGTTTTTT. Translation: CATKSRSRKLDTGELFF.

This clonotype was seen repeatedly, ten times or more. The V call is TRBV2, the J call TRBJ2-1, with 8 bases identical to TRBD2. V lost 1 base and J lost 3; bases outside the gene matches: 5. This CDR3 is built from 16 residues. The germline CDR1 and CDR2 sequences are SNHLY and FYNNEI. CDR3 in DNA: TGTGCCAGCAGTGAAGGGGCTAGCGGGCTCTACAATGAGCAGTTCTTC. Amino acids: CASSEGASGLYNEQFF.

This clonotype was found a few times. The CDR3 is CASALGGAGGVEKLFF. For the CDR3, the DNA is TGTGCTAGTGCCCTAGGCGGGGCAGGGGGCGTTGAAAAACTGTTTTTT. V and J are TRBV12-5 and TRBJ1-4, with 8 bases identical to TRBD1. The V and J ends lost 7 bases and 7 bases, in that order; junction bases with no gene match: 14. Germline V CDR1 and CDR2: LGHNT, FRNRAP. This CDR3 spans 16 amino acids.

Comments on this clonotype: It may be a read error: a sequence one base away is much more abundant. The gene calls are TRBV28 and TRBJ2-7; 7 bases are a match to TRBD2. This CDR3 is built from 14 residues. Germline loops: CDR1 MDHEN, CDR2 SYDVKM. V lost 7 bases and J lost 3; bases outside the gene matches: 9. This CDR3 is CASKNPGGSYEQYF. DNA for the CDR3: TGTGCCAGCAAGAATCCTGGCGGGAGCTACGAGCAGTACTTC. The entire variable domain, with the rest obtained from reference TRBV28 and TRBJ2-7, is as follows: DVKVTQSSRYLVKRTGEKVFLECVQDMDHENMFWYRQDPGLGLRLIYFSYDVKMKEKGDIPEGYSVSREKKERFSLILESASTNQTSMYLCASKNPGGSYEQYFGPGTRLTVT.

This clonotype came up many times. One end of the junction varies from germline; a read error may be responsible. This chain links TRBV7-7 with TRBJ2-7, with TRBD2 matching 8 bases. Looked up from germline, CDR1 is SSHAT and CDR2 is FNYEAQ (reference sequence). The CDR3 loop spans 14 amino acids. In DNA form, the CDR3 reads TGTGCTAGCAGTCCCAGCGGGAGCTTGGGGGAGCAGTACTTC. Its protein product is CASSPSGSLGEQYF.

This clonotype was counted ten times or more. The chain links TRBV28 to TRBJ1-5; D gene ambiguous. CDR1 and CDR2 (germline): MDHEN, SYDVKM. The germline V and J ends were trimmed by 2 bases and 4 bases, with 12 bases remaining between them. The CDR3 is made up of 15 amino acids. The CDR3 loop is CASSLRSGWNQPQHF. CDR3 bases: TGTGCCAGCAGTTTACGGTCAGGATGGAATCAGCCCCAGCATTTT.

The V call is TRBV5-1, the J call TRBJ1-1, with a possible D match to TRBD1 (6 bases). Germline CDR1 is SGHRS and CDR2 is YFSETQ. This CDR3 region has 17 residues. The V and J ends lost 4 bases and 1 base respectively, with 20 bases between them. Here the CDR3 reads CASSRTGQKNSNTEAFF. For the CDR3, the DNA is TGCGCCAGCAGCAGGACCGGACAGAAAAATTCGAACACTGAAGCTTTCTTT.

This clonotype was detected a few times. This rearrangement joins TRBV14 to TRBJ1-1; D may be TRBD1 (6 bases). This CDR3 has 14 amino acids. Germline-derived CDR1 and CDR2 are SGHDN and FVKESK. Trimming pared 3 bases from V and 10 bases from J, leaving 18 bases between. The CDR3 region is CASSQNTWGARAFF. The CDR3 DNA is TGTGCCAGCAGCCAGAATACCTGGGGGGCACGAGCTTTCTTT.

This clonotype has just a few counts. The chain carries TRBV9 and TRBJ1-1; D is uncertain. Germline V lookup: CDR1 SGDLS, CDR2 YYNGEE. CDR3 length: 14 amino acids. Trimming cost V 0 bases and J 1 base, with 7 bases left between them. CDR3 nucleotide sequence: TGTGCCAGCAGCGTAGAGGGAGCGAACACTGAAGCTTTCTTT. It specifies CASSVEGANTEAFF.

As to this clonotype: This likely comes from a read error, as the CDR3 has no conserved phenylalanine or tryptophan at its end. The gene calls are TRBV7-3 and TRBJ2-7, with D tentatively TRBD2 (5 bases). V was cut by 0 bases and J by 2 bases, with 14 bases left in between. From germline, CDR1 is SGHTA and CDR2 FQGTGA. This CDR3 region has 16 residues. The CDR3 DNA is TGTGCCAGCAGCTTAACCGGAGGTGGGGAAGCCTACGAGCAGTACCTC. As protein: CASSLTGGGEAYEQYL.

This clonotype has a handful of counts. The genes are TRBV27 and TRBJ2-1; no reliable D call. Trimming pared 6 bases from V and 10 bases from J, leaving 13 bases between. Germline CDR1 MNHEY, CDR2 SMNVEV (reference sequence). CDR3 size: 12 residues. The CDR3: CASRRLSGEQFF. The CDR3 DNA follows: TGTGCCAGCAGAAGACTCTCCGGGGAGCAGTTCTTC.

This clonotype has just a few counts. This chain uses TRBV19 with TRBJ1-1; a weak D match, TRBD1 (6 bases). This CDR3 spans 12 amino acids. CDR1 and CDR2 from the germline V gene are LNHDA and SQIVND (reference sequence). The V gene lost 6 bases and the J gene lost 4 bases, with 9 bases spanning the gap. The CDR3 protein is CASRTGFTEAFF. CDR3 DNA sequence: TGTGCCAGTAGAACAGGGTTCACTGAAGCTTTCTTT.

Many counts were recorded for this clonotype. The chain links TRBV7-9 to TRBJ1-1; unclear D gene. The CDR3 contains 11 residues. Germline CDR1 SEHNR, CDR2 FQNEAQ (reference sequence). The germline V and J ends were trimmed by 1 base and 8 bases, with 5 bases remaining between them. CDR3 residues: CASSLDLEAFF. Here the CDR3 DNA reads TGTGCCAGCAGCTTAGATCTGGAAGCTTTCTTT. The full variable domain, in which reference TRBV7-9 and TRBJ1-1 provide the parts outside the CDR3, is DTGVSQNPRHKITKRGQNVTFRCDPISEHNRLYWYRQTLGQGPEFLTYFQNEAQLEKSRLLSDRFSAERPKGSFSTLEIQRTEQGDSAMYLCASSLDLEAFFGQGTRLTVV.

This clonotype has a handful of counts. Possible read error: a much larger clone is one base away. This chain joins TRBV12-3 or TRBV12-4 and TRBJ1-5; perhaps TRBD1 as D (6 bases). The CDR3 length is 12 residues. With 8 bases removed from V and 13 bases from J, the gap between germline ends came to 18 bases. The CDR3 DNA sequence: TGTGCCAGCGGATTGGACGAGGGGGTGCAGCATTTT. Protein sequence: CASGLDEGVQHF.

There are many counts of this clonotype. The CDR3 reads CSVEGGAGTEAFF. The CDR3 nucleotides are TGCAGCGTTGAAGGAGGGGCTGGCACTGAAGCTTTCTTT. This chain uses TRBV29-1 with TRBJ1-1; perhaps TRBD1 as D (5 bases). The CDR3 is made up of 13 amino acids. The germline CDR1 and CDR2 sequences are SQVTM and ANQGSEA. The V end was cut by 1 base, the J end by 4 bases, with 10 bases between.

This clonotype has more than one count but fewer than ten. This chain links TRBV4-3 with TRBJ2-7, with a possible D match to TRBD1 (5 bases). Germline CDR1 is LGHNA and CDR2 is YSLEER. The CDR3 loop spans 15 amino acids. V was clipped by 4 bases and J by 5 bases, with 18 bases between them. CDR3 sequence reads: CASSPGAAGSNEQYF. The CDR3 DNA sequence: TGCGCCAGCAGCCCGGGCGCGGCAGGGTCAAACGAGCAGTACTTC.

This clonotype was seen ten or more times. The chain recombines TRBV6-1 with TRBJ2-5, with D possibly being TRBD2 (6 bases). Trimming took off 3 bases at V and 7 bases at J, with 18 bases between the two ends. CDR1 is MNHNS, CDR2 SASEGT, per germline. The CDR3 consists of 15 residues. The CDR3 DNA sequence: TGTGCCAGCAGTGAGGGAGCGATCCAGGGAGGGACCCAGTACTTC. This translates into CASSEGAIQGGTQYF.

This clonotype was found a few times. CDR3 DNA sequence: TGTGCCAGTAGTATTCACAGGGGTGGGGAGACCCAGTACTTC. It translates to CASSIHRGGETQYF. The genes are TRBV19 and TRBJ2-5; the match to TRBD1 covers 7 bases. The V gene end was trimmed by 3 bases and the J gene end by 5 bases; junction bases not matched to a gene: 6. This CDR3 is built from 14 residues. The V gene's germline CDR1 is LNHDA and CDR2 SQIVND (reference sequence).

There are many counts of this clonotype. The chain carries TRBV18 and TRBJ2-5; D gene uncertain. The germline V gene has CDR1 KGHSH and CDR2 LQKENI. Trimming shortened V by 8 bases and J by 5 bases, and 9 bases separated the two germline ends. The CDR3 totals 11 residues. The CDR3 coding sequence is TGTGCCAGCAGCCAAAAGGAGACCCAGTACTTC. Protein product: CASSQKETQYF. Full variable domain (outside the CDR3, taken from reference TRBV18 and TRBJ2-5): NAGVMQNPRHLVRRRGQEARLRCSPMKGHSHVYWYRQLPEEGLKFMVYLQKENIIDESGMPKERFSAEFPKEGPSILRIQQVVRGDSAAYFCASSQKETQYFGPGTRLLVL.

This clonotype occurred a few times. This CDR3 reads CASSDLRARGYEQYF. The DNA for the CDR3 is TGCGCCAGCAGTGATTTGCGGGCCAGGGGCTACGAGCAGTACTTC. V usage is TRBV10-2 and J usage is TRBJ2-7, with D possibly being TRBD1 (6 bases). With 3 bases removed from V and 3 bases from J, the gap between germline ends came to 15 bases. CDR3 length equals 15 residues. Germline-derived CDR1 and CDR2 are WSHSY and SAAADI.

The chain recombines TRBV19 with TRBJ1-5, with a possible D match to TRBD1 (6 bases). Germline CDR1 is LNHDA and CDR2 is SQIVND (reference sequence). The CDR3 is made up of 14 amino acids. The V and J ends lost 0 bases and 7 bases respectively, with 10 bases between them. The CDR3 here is CASSIDYQGQPQHF. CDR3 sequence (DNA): TGTGCCAGTAGTATAGATTATCAGGGGCAGCCCCAGCATTTT. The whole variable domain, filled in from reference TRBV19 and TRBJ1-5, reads DGGITQSPKYLFRKEGQNVTLSCEQNLNHDAMYWYRQDPGQGLRLIYYSQIVNDFQKGDIAEGYSVSREKKESFPLTVTSAQKNPTAFYLCASSIDYQGQPQHFGDGTRLSIL.

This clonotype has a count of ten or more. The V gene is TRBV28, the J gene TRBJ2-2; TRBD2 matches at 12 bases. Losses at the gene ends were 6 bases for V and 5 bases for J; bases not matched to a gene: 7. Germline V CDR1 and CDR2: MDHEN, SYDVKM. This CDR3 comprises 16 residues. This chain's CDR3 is CASSPSGLAGTGELFF. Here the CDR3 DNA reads TGTGCCAGCAGCCCCTCCGGACTAGCGGGGACCGGGGAGCTGTTTTTT.

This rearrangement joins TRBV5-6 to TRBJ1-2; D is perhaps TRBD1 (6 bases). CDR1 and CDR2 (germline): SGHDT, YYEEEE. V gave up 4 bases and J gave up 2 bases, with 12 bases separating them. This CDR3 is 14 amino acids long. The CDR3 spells CASSPSGANYGYTF. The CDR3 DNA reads TGTGCCAGCAGCCCCTCAGGGGCCAACTATGGCTACACCTTC.

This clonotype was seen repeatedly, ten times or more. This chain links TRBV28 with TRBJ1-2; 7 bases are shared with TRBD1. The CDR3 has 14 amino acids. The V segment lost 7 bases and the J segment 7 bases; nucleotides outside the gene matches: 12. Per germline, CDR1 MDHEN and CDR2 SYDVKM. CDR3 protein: CASTWGTVYTGYTF. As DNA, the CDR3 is TGTGCCAGCACCTGGGGGACAGTTTATACTGGCTACACCTTC.

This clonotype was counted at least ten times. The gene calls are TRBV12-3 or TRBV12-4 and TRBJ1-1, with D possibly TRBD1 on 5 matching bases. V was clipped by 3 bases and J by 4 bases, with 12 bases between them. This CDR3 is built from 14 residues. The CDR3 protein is CASSFQGIGTEAFF. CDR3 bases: TGTGCCAGCAGTTTTCAGGGAATTGGCACTGAAGCTTTCTTT.

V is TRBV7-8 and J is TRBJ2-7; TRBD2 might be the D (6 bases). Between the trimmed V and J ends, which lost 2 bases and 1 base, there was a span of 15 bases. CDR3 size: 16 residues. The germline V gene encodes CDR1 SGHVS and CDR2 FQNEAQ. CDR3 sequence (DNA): TGTGCCAGCAGCTTACGACCAACCGGGACTTCCTACGAGCAGTACTTC. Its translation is CASSLRPTGTSYEQYF. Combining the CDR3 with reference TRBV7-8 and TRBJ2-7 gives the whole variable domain GAGVSQSPRYKVAKRGQDVALRCDPISGHVSLFWYQQALGQGPEFLTYFQNEAQLDKSGLPSDRFFAERPEGSVSTLKIQRTQQEDSAVYLCASSLRPTGTSYEQYFGPGTRLTVT.

For the CDR3, the DNA is TGTGCCACCAGTGGTTGGAGAGGTTCAGATACGCAGTATTTT. This translates into CATSGWRGSDTQYF. The J gene is TRBJ2-3, the V gene TRBV24-1; no clear D. CDR1 KGHDR and CDR2 SFDVKD come from the germline V gene. This CDR3 has 14 residues. The V end was cut by 5 bases, the J end by 4 bases, with 12 bases between.

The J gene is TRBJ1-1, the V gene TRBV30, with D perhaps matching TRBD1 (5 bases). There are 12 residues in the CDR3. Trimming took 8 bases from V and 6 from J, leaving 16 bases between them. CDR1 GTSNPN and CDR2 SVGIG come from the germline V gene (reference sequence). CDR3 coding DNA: TGTGCCAGCATGGGGGGAAGGCCTGAAGCTTTCTTT. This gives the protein CASMGGRPEAFF.

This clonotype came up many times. The CDR3 DNA follows: TGTGCCAGCAGCGCCTATTCCGGCGGGGAGCTGTTTTTT. It is translated as CASSAYSGGELFF. The chain employs TRBV7-3 and TRBJ2-2; D is ambiguous. Between the trimmed V and J ends, which lost 5 bases and 7 bases, there was a span of 11 bases. Germline values: CDR1 SGHTA, CDR2 FQGTGA. The CDR3 extends over 13 amino acids.